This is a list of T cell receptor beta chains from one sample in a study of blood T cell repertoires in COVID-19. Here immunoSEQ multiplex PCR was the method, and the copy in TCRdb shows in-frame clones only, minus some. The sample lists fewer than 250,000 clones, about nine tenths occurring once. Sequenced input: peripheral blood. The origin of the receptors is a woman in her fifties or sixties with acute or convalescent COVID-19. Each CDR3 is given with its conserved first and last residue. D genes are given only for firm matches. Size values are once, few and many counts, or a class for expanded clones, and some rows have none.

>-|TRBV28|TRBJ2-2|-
CASSFRQFDTGELFF
TGTGCCAGCAGTTTCCGCCAGTTCGACACCGGGGAGCTGTTTTTT
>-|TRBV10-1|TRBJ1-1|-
CASRDSGNTEAFF
TGCGCCAGCAGGGACAGCGGGAACACTGAAGCTTTCTTT
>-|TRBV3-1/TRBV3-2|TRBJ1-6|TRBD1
CASSVTAQGGSSPLHF
TGTGCCAGCAGCGTTACCGCACAGGGGGGGTCCTCACCCCTCCACTTT
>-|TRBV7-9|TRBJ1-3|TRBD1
CASSFSDRVGNTIYF
TGTGCCAGCAGCTTCTCGGACAGGGTTGGAAACACCATATATTTT
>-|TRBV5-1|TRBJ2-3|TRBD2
CASSSLAGGRTDTQYF
TGCGCCAGCAGCTCTCTAGCGGGGGGGCGCACAGATACGCAGTATTTT
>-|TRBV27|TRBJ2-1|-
CASNRGWANYNEQFF
TGTGCCAGCAACCGGGGGTGGGCTAACTACAATGAGCAGTTCTTC
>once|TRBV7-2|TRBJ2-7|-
CASSPGRGPPYEQYF
TGTGCCAGCAGCCCAGGACGAGGGCCCCCCTACGAGCAGTACTTC
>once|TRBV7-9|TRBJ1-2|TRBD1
CASSSGGYGYTF
TGTGCCAGCAGCTCAGGGGGGTATGGCTACACCTTC
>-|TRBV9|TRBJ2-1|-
CASSVVSIGGNEQFF
TGTGCCAGCAGCGTAGTCAGCATTGGAGGGAATGAGCAGTTCTTC
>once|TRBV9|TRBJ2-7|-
CASSSGVSPYEQYF
TGTGCCAGCAGTTCCGGGGTGTCTCCCTACGAGCAGTACTTC
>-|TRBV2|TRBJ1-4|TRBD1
CASSPGTGVVGEKLFF
TGTGCCAGCAGTCCCGGGACAGGGGTCGTGGGTGAAAAACTGTTTTTT
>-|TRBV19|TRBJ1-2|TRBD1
CASSIRDRLYGYTF
TGTGCCAGTAGTATCCGGGACAGGTTATATGGCTACACCTTC
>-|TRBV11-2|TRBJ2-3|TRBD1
CASSTGQALSTDTQYF
TGTGCCAGCAGCACAGGACAGGCCTTAAGCACAGATACGCAGTATTTT
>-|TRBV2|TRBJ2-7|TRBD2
CASSEVGGNYEQYF
TGTGCCAGCAGTGAGGTGGGGGGGAACTACGAGCAGTACTTC
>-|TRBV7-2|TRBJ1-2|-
CASSLEGTQPRGYTF
TGTGCCAGCAGCTTAGAGGGGACACAGCCTCGGGGCTACACCTTC
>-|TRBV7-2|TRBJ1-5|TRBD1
CASSLEQGYHQPQHF
TGTGCCAGCAGCTTAGAACAGGGGTATCATCAGCCCCAGCATTTT
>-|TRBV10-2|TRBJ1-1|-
CASSAREVRPTEAFF
TGCGCCAGCAGTGCGCGGGAGGTCCGCCCCACTGAAGCTTTCTTT
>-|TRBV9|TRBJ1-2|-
CASSVVEGFGGYTF
TGTGCCAGCAGCGTAGTGGAGGGGTTTGGGGGCTACACCTTC